The rows below give T cell receptor beta chains drawn from one sample of a study of OX40 agonist ivuxolimab in advanced cancers. Data came from immunoSEQ multiplex PCR; TCRdb stores just in-frame clones and leaves some out. The sample has roughly 72,000 clones, approximately 94% seen once. Sequencing used CD4+ or CD8+ T cells sorted from blood, obtained in a trial of the OX40 agonist ivuxolimab. These receptors came from an adult with an advanced solid tumor such as melanoma, head and neck, liver or kidney cancer. The CDR3 runs from the conserved cysteine through the conserved F or W. The D gene is left open where the match is weak.

TRBV19	TRBJ1-5	NA	CASSIAGVGNQPQHF	TGTGCCAGTAGTATCGCAGGGGTTGGGAATCAGCCCCAGCATTTT
TRBV15	TRBJ2-2	NA	CATSTLDRTGNTGELFF	TGTGCCACCAGCACCCTCGACCGGACTGGGAACACCGGGGAGCTGTTTTTT
TRBV5-1	TRBJ1-4	NA	CASSVAGGGTNEKLFF	TGCGCCAGCAGCGTCGCGGGGGGCGGTACTAATGAAAAACTGTTTTTT
TRBV6-5	TRBJ2-3	NA	CASFLGSNRTDTQYF	TGTGCCAGCTTCCTAGGCTCAAACCGCACAGATACGCAGTATTTT
TRBV27	TRBJ2-1	NA	CASSVSPRSSYNEQFF	TGTGCCAGCAGTGTATCGCCGCGAAGCTCCTACAATGAGCAGTTCTTC
TRBV11-2	TRBJ2-3	NA	CASSPYGVGDTQYF	TGTGCCAGCAGCCCATACGGGGTCGGGGATACGCAGTATTTT
TRBV4-3	TRBJ1-4	NA	CASSQAFMGTNEKLFF	TGCGCCAGCAGCCAAGCATTCATGGGAACTAATGAAAAACTGTTTTTT
TRBV9	TRBJ2-1	TRBD2	CASSVGTSDGEQFF	TGTGCCAGCAGCGTTGGGACTAGCGACGGGGAGCAGTTCTTC
TRBV6-5	TRBJ1-1	NA	CASYLYGGGDTEAFF	TGTGCCAGTTATTTATATGGGGGTGGGGACACTGAAGCTTTCTTT
TRBV9	TRBJ1-2	NA	CASSVDEGSYGYTF	TGTGCCAGCAGCGTAGACGAGGGGAGCTATGGCTACACCTTC
TRBV14	TRBJ2-3	NA	CASSPKPGSGPHYTQYF	TGTGCCAGCAGCCCGAAACCGGGTAGCGGACCACACTATACGCAGTATTTT
TRBV5-6	TRBJ1-4	NA	CASSLGEKLFF	TGTGCCAGCAGCTTGGGCGAAAAACTGTTTTTT
TRBV5-4	TRBJ1-2	NA	CASSDSPGTLGGDGYTF	TGTGCCAGCAGCGATTCACCCGGGACGCTCGGCGGGGATGGCTACACCTTC
TRBV7-9	TRBJ1-1	NA	CASSVSLIGGMNTEAFF	TGTGCCAGCAGCGTTAGTCTCATTGGGGGGATGAACACTGAAGCTTTCTTT
TRBV19	TRBJ1-2	TRBD1	CATGTGAGGYTF	TGTGCCACTGGGACAGGGGCTGGTGGCTACACCTTC
TRBV27	TRBJ1-2	NA	CASSLEGLDGYTF	TGTGCCAGCAGTTTAGAGGGTCTGGATGGCTACACCTTC
TRBV7-2	TRBJ2-7	NA	CASSLGAETALYEQYF	TGTGCCAGCAGCTTAGGTGCGGAGACAGCACTCTACGAGCAGTACTTC
TRBV4-1	TRBJ1-5	NA	CASSQEGRGNQPQHF	TGCGCCAGCAGCCAAGAAGGCAGGGGCAATCAGCCCCAGCATTTT